This passage covers 30 T cell receptor beta chains from one sample sequenced in a study of prognosis after radiotherapy for stage I lung cancer. From genomic DNA, TCR beta CDR3 was amplified by two-round multiplex PCR. TRBV and TRBJ genes each had their own specific primers in first-round PCR. TCRdb re-called the multiplex PCR reads through MiXCR, storing one row per CDR3 protein. The sample has about 14,000 distinct CDR3 sequences; 28% are singletons. This specimen was PBMCs, taken before or after stereotactic body radiation therapy (not recorded which). These receptors were collected from a donor over 45 with non-small cell lung cancer.

The rearrangement links TRBV6-1 to TRBJ2-3; TRBD2 might be the D (6 bases). V lost 9 bases and J lost 1, with 14 bases in between. Per germline, CDR1 MNHNS and CDR2 SASEGT. The CDR3 contains 14 residues. The CDR3 region is CASGLLGRTDTQYF. CDR3 DNA: TGTGCCAGTGGACTATTGGGCCGCACAGATACGCAGTATTTT.

This clonotype was observed at least ten times. The rearrangement links TRBV3-1 to TRBJ1-1, with TRBD1 as a possible D gene (6 bases). Trimming stripped 4 bases from V and 0 bases from J, with 9 bases between. The CDR3 runs to 14 residues. The germline V gene has CDR1 LGHDT and CDR2 YNNKEL (reference sequence). CDR3 nucleotides: TGTGCCAGCAGCCCCGGACAGATGAACACTGAAGCTTTCTTT. Translation: CASSPGQMNTEAFF.

Comments on this clonotype: A much larger clone lies a single base off, so this may be a read error. The chain employs TRBV4-1 and TRBJ2-7, with a weak D call TRBD2 (5 bases). Germline CDR1 and CDR2: MGHRA and YSYEKL. The CDR3 extends over 15 amino acids. V shed 4 bases and J shed 4 bases, with 17 bases lying between them. The CDR3 DNA sequence: TGCGCCAGCAGCCGATTTAGCGTGAATCAGTACGAGCAGTACTTC. Protein product: CASSRFSVNQYEQYF.

This sequence joins TRBV6-1 and TRBJ2-7, with a weak D call TRBD2 (5 bases). V lost 7 bases, J lost 6 bases, and 16 bases lay in between. CDR3 length equals 13 residues. Germline V gene data show CDR1 as MNHNS and CDR2 as SASEGT. This CDR3 is CASTRGYLFEQYF. CDR3 nucleotide sequence: TGTGCCAGCACTCGAGGGTATCTCTTCGAGCAGTACTTC.

This clonotype is medium-sized by share. The chain joins TRBV28 to TRBJ2-7; D not certain. Trimming stripped 6 bases from V and 3 bases from J, with 6 bases between. The CDR3 is 11 amino acids. CDR1 and CDR2 from the germline V gene are MDHEN and SYDVKM. The CDR3 loop is CASRRHYEQYF. The CDR3 DNA reads TGTGCCAGCAGGAGACACTACGAGCAGTACTTC. The full variable domain, rest sourced from reference TRBV28 and TRBJ2-7, is DVKVTQSSRYLVKRTGEKVFLECVQDMDHENMFWYRQDPGLGLRLIYFSYDVKMKEKGDIPEGYSVSREKKERFSLILESASTNQTSMYLCASRRHYEQYFGPGTRLTVT.

This chain joins TRBV2 and TRBJ1-1; no reliable D call. V shed 4 bases and J shed 7 bases, with 13 bases lying between them. There are 13 residues in the CDR3. From germline, CDR1 is SNHLY and CDR2 FYNNEI. The CDR3 nucleotides are TGTGCCAGCAGTGGGTTAGCCGGGGATGAAGCTTTCTTT. It codes for CASSGLAGDEAFF.

In this sample, this clonotype turned up many times. This CDR3 reads CSAILAGYEQYF. As DNA, the CDR3 is TGCAGTGCTATTCTAGCGGGCTACGAGCAGTACTTC. V is TRBV20-1 and J is TRBJ2-7, with TRBD2 identical over 8 bases. The CDR3 spans 12 residues. V was clipped by 4 bases and J by 3 bases; unmatched bases: 2. Germline CDR1 and CDR2: DFQATT and SNEGSKA (reference sequence).

By frequency in the sample, this clonotype is medium-sized. V gene TRBV20-1 combines with J gene TRBJ2-7; 11 bases match TRBD2. Germline CDR1 is DFQATT and CDR2 is SNEGSKA (reference sequence). CDR3 length equals 15 residues. Trimming took 3 bases from V and 1 from J; bases not matched to a gene: 5. This chain's CDR3 is CSASAIAGGSYEQYF. The CDR3 nucleotides read TGCAGTGCTAGTGCGATAGCGGGAGGGTCCTACGAGCAGTACTTC.

This clonotype was observed many times. CDR3: CASSSGTVSYEQYF. Here the CDR3 DNA reads TGTGCCAGTTCTAGCGGAACCGTCTCCTACGAGCAGTACTTC. The chain carries TRBV4-2 and TRBJ2-7, with 7 bases lining up with TRBD2. The germline V gene encodes CDR1 LGHNA and CDR2 YNFKEQ. The length of the CDR3 is 14 residues. The junction had 8 bases not matched to a gene; V was cut back by 9 bases and J by 0 bases.

There are many counts of this clonotype. The chain couples TRBV10-3 to TRBJ1-1, with D uncertain. There are 13 residues in the CDR3. Per germline, CDR1 ENHRY and CDR2 SYGVKD. Trimming removed 4 bases from V and 4 bases from J, with 10 bases in between. This CDR3 is CAISVSGGTEAFF. The CDR3 DNA sequence: TGTGCCATCAGTGTTTCTGGAGGCACTGAAGCTTTCTTT.

This clonotype was seen repeatedly, ten times or more. V and J are TRBV28 and TRBJ2-3; a weak D match, TRBD1 (6 bases). Trimming took 4 bases from V and 5 from J, leaving 22 bases between them. Per germline, CDR1 MDHEN and CDR2 SYDVKM. The CDR3 consists of 17 residues. The DNA for the CDR3 is TGTGCCAGCAGTTCCCCGGTCGACAGGCTGATGGAAGATACGCAGTATTTT. This gives the protein CASSSPVDRLMEDTQYF.

On this clonotype: At one of its ends the junction is not consistent with the germline gene, which may arise from a read error. The chain links TRBV6-1 to TRBJ2-1; possible D gene TRBD1, 6 bases. The CDR3 spans 15 residues. Germline loops: CDR1 MNHNS, CDR2 SASEGT. The CDR3 is CVSQRTGIPTDEQSF. DNA of the CDR3: TGTGTCAGCCAACGAACAGGGATTCCCACGGATGAGCAGTCCTTC.

This clonotype is medium-sized. The chain's CDR3 is CASSWSGDLEQYF. Here the CDR3 DNA reads TGTGCCAGCAGTTGGTCGGGAGATCTCGAGCAGTACTTC. V usage is TRBV6-5 and J usage is TRBJ2-7; D is possibly TRBD2 (6 bases). The ends were cut back, 4 bases at V and 6 bases at J, with 13 bases in the middle. The CDR3 has 13 amino acids. CDR1 is MNHEY and CDR2 is SVGAGI in the germline V gene.

This clonotype occurred many times. The CDR3 DNA is TGTGCCAGCAGTGATAGGAGACAGGGGATGGGCAATCAGCCCCAGCATTTT. It is translated as CASSDRRQGMGNQPQHF. The chain carries TRBV6-1 and TRBJ1-5, with 8 bases identical to TRBD1. Germline values: CDR1 MNHNS, CDR2 SASEGT. J lost 2 bases, V lost 3 bases, and 9 bases had no gene match. The CDR3 contains 17 residues.

This chain uses TRBV6-2 or TRBV6-3 with TRBJ2-6; D is unresolved. Germline CDR1 MNHEY, CDR2 SVGEGT. The germline V and J ends were trimmed by 5 bases and 0 bases, with 8 bases remaining between them. CDR3 length equals 15 residues. The CDR3 region has the DNA TGTGCCAGCAGTGAATACATCTCTGGGGCCAACGTCCTGACTTTC. Translated: CASSEYISGANVLTF.

On this clonotype: The junction and the germline gene differ at one end; a read error may be behind it. The rearrangement joins TRBV6-1 to TRBJ1-2; TRBD1 matches 7 bases. The germline V gene encodes CDR1 MNHNS and CDR2 SASEGT. The CDR3 runs 15 residues. CDR3 residues: CAISAGDSGNYGYTF. CDR3 nucleotides: TGTGCCATCAGTGCCGGGGACAGTGGTAACTATGGCTACACCTTC.

This clonotype has ten or more counts. The chain links TRBV5-6 to TRBJ1-4; perhaps TRBD1 as D (5 bases). The length of the CDR3 is 14 residues. The germline V gene has CDR1 SGHDT and CDR2 YYEEEE. The ends were cut back, 4 bases at V and 7 bases at J, with 14 bases in the middle. CDR3 sequence reads: CASSSVGGTEKLFF. The DNA for the CDR3 is TGTGCCAGCAGCAGCGTGGGGGGGACTGAAAAACTGTTTTTT.

As for this clonotype: A far larger clone is one base from this, pointing to a likely read error. V is TRBV6-4 and J is TRBJ1-1; D is undetermined. Per germline, CDR1 MRHNA and CDR2 SNTAGT. V shed 3 bases and J shed 7 bases, with 12 bases lying between them. There are 13 residues in the CDR3. For the CDR3, the DNA is TGTGCCAGCAGTGAAGCTCTCTACGGTGAAGCTTTCTTT. This encodes CASSEALYGEAFF.

By its share, this clonotype is medium-sized. The V gene is TRBV5-1, the J gene TRBJ2-1; TRBD2 agrees at 14 bases. The germline V gene encodes CDR1 SGHRS and CDR2 YFSETQ. V was pared by 4 bases and J by 5 bases, with 2 bases of the junction left unmatched. There are 15 residues in the CDR3. The CDR3 DNA reads TGCGCCAGCAGCGGGACTAGCGGGAGTAACAATGAGCAGTTCTTC. Encoded protein: CASSGTSGSNNEQFF.

This clonotype appeared many times. The chain is built from TRBV18 and TRBJ1-4; no definite D call. CDR3 length: 15 amino acids. Trimming shortened V by 0 bases and J by 5 bases, and 10 bases separated the two germline ends. Germline V gives CDR1 KGHSH, CDR2 LQKENI. CDR3 loop: CASSPPVARNEKLFF. The DNA for the CDR3 is TGTGCCAGCTCACCACCGGTCGCAAGGAATGAAAAACTGTTTTTT.

This clonotype was detected ten times or more. The chain employs TRBV7-8 and TRBJ1-2; TRBD1 matches at 8 bases. CDR3 length equals 16 residues. Germline values: CDR1 SGHVS, CDR2 FQNEAQ. Trimming at V came to 5 bases and at J to 1 base, leaving 9 bases not matched to a gene. CDR3 DNA: TGTGCCAGCAGCAAACAGGGGGGGTCACATAACTATGGCTACACCTTC. Translated: CASSKQGGSHNYGYTF.

A word on this clonotype: The conserved final phenylalanine or tryptophan is absent from the CDR3, which likely points to a read error. The J gene is TRBJ1-2, the V gene TRBV9; the D gene is possibly TRBD1 (5 bases). The CDR3 is made up of 16 amino acids. CDR1 is SGDLS, CDR2 YYNGEE, per germline. In DNA form, the CDR3 reads TGTGCCAGCAGCGTAGAACGGGGCCCGATTAACTATGCCTACACCCTC. It is translated as CASSVERGPINYAYTL.

This clonotype was found many times. The genes are TRBV19 and TRBJ2-1, with 7 bases lining up with TRBD1. The junction had 7 bases not matched to a gene; V was cut back by 4 bases and J by 4 bases. CDR1 is LNHDA, CDR2 SQIVND, per germline (reference sequence). The CDR3 is 15 residues long. The CDR3 DNA sequence: TGTGCCAGTAGTACATGGGACAGCCCATACAATGAGCAGTTCTTC. This sequence encodes CASSTWDSPYNEQFF.

This clonotype has a count of ten or more. CDR3 sequence (DNA): TGTGCCAGCAGCCAAGACGGGAATAGCGCGACCTACGAGCAGTACTTC. Translation gives CASSQDGNSATYEQYF. The chain carries TRBV4-2 and TRBJ2-7; D may be TRBD2 (5 bases). The CDR3 contains 16 residues. The V end was cut by 0 bases, the J end by 2 bases, with 14 bases between. The V gene's germline CDR1 is LGHNA and CDR2 YNFKEQ.

This clonotype turned up a few times. Just one base apart from a much larger clone, this may be a read error. The chain is built from TRBV20-1 and TRBJ2-7; TRBD1 matches 11 bases. The junction had 4 bases not matched to a gene; V was cut back by 6 bases and J by 3 bases. The CDR3 contains 13 residues. Germline CDR1 reads DFQATT; CDR2 reads SNEGSKA (reference sequence). The CDR3 loop is CSASGQGDYEQYF. The CDR3 nucleotides read TGCAGTGCCTCGGGACAGGGGGACTACGAGCAGTACTTC.

This clonotype has at least ten counts. The CDR3 sequence is CASSLASRRSGANVLTF. The CDR3 DNA reads as TGTGCCAGCAGCTTGGCCAGTCGGCGCTCTGGGGCCAACGTCCTGACTTTC. The J gene is TRBJ2-6, the V gene TRBV5-4; D is unclear. There are 17 residues in the CDR3. The V gene's germline CDR1 is SGHNT and CDR2 YYREEE (reference sequence). The germline V and J ends were trimmed by 0 bases and 0 bases, with 10 bases remaining between them.

This clonotype was picked up many times. The chain employs TRBV5-8 and TRBJ2-4; the D is unclear. Trimming removed 1 base from V and 0 bases from J, with 8 bases in between. The CDR3 is 15 residues long. From germline, CDR1 is SGHTS and CDR2 YDEGEE. The CDR3 sequence is CASSLPILAKNIQYF. The DNA for the CDR3 is TGTGCCAGCAGCTTGCCGATACTAGCCAAAAACATTCAGTACTTC.

This clonotype was found many times. The CDR3 nucleotides are TGTGCCAGTAGTATGAGATCCCCCGGGGAGCTGTTTTTT. Translating it yields CASSMRSPGELFF. The V call is TRBV19, the J call TRBJ2-2, with D unclear. From germline, CDR1 is LNHDA and CDR2 SQIVND (reference sequence). Trimming took off 3 bases at V and 6 bases at J, with 8 bases between the two ends. The CDR3 contains 13 residues.

This clonotype was seen many times. A single base separates this from a much larger clone, so it may be a read error. The chain uses TRBV5-1 and TRBJ2-1; TRBD2 aligns across 11 bases. The CDR3 totals 17 residues. Losses at the gene ends were 4 bases for V and 0 bases for J; bases not matched to a gene: 6. CDR1 is SGHRS and CDR2 is YFSETQ in the germline V gene. The CDR3 nucleotides read TGCGCCAGCAGCCGATCAACTAGCGGGAGCTCCTACAATGAGCAGTTCTTC. This encodes CASSRSTSGSSYNEQFF.

By frequency in the sample, this clonotype is medium-sized. The chain carries TRBV7-2 and TRBJ1-5; D gene ambiguous. The CDR3 runs to 15 residues. The V end lost 6 bases, the J end lost 0 bases, and 12 bases lay between the germline ends. The germline CDR1 and CDR2 sequences are SGHTA and FQGNSA. The CDR3: CASRITDYSNQPQHF. The CDR3, as DNA: TGTGCCAGCAGAATTACCGATTATAGCAATCAGCCCCAGCATTTT.